The TCR beta chain under discussion was sequenced for a study of shared clonotypes between healthy human individuals. This clone showed up just once. Its target is unknown. Broader study findings: Shared clonotypes: roughly 4.7% naive CD4, around 3.5% naive CD8, about 2.5% memory CD4, 0.4% to 0.5% memory CD8.

V lost 11 bases, J lost 0 bases, and 16 bases lay in between. Germline V gene data show CDR1 as ENHRY and CDR2 as SYGVKD. This CDR3 is built from 14 residues. How the authors handled the data: Owing to the provision of junction-only sequences devoid of quality scores by immunoSEQ, filtering differed. Assay used: immunoSEQ multiplex PCR; TCRdb lists only in-frame clones, some missing. Clone size and the V and J calls come from that table; the DNA yielded D and trimming. Of fewer than 200,000 clones detected, about 93% appear once; the ten largest clones hold more than 0.065%. The clonotype comes from a woman in her thirties in good health. The chain links TRBV10-3 to TRBJ1-1, with D possibly being TRBD1 (6 bases). The material sequenced was naive CD4+ T cells sorted from blood. Subset noted: CD45RA+ positively selected. As DNA, the CDR3 is TGTGCCGCCCGGGGGGCCCTTCTGAACACTGAAGCTTTCTTT. Translating gives CAARGALLNTEAFF.